This TCR beta chain was captured by sequencing in a study of CD8+CD57+ T cells in acquired aplastic anemia. Across the study: DNA from sorted CD4+ and CD8+ cells averaged about 3.2 ug.

The patients chosen for sequencing had shown expansion of CD8+CD57+ cells (detected by flow cytometry). Germline V gene data show CDR1 as SGHRS and CDR2 as YFSETQ. The V and J ends lost 5 bases and 3 bases respectively, with 12 bases between them. The CDR3 extends over 13 amino acids. Profiling that covered TCR beta VDJ and CDR3 relied on genomic DNA as its template. MiXCR, applied by TCRdb to the reads, yields one record per CDR3 protein. Of hundreds of thousands of distinct CDR3 sequences in the sample, around 45% are singletons; the top ten hold approximately 7.8%. The TCR was taken from a human donor with aplastic anemia. The chain couples TRBV5-1 to TRBJ2-7; D is possibly TRBD2 (5 bases). Sequences were obtained from sorted CD4+, CD8+, or CD8+CD57+ T cells (not recorded which) from PBMCs. The chain's CDR3 is CASSLEAIYEQYF. CDR3 DNA sequence: TGCGCCAGCAGTCTGGAGGCTATCTACGAGCAGTACTTC. Variable domain in full (rest from reference TRBV5-1 and TRBJ2-7): KAGVTQTPRYLIKTRGQQVTLSCSPISGHRSVSWYQQTPGQGLQFLFEYFSETQRNKGNFPGRFSGRQFSNSRSEMNVSTLELGDSALYLCASSLEAIYEQYFGPGTRLTVT.